Below, 2 T cell receptor beta chains from the same sample are listed, as sequenced in a study of molecular identifiers for immune sequencing clone quantification. TCRdb used MiXCR to reprocess the PCR reads, holding one entry per CDR3 protein. Of some 320,000 distinct CDR3 sequences in the sample, 20% to 25% were seen once. Sequencing was performed on naive CD8+ T cells from blood, with Jurkat cell RNA spiked in. Subset indicated: FACS-sorted CD8+CD4-CCR7+CD45RA+ naive T cells. These receptors all come from a human donor in good health. Some libraries in this study had Jurkat cell RNA spiked in.

About this clonotype itself: This may be a read error: a much more frequent sequence differs by one nucleotide. CDR3 coding DNA: TGCAGTGCTAGAGATAGGCGGGCCTACACCGGGGAGCTGTTTTTT. It specifies CSARDRRAYTGELFF. The chain links TRBV20-1 to TRBJ2-2; D possibly corresponds to TRBD2 (5 bases). The CDR3 runs to 15 residues. Germline V gives CDR1 DFQATT, CDR2 SNEGSKA (reference sequence). The V end lost 0 bases, the J end lost 3 bases, and 11 bases lay between the germline ends.

At least ten counts were recorded for this clonotype. The chain joins TRBV7-2 to TRBJ2-5, with D perhaps TRBD1 (5 bases). CDR1 is SGHTA, CDR2 FQGNSA, per germline. This CDR3 has 16 residues. The V gene lost 5 bases and the J gene lost 2 bases, with 18 bases spanning the gap. The CDR3: CASSRQLSPPQETQYF. The CDR3 DNA follows: TGTGCCAGCAGCAGACAGTTATCCCCCCCGCAAGAGACCCAGTACTTC.